This T cell receptor (beta chain) was captured by sequencing in a study of blood T cells in healthy people across ages. About this clonotype itself: Antigen specificity is unknown. Lacking the conserved final phenylalanine or tryptophan, this CDR3 likely reflects a read error.

The CDR3 extends over 14 amino acids. Germline-derived CDR1 and CDR2 are SGHTA and FQGTGA. The V end lost 5 bases, the J end lost 4 bases, and 14 bases lay between the germline ends. It was with a sample-barcoded 5' primer and a J-beta primer mix that a second PCR of about 6 to 12 cycles was run. Each single sample gave us at least 2.5 million CDR3-containing paired-end reads. TCRdb independently ran MiXCR on the 5' RACE reads; one entry per CDR3 protein. The table shows some 320,000 distinct CDR3 sequences, with around 30% occurring only once. PBMCs numbering at least 6 million were isolated per sample. Study observations and caveats: Unsorted PBMCs prevented conclusive naive versus antigen-experienced comparison.

The chain employs TRBV7-3 and TRBJ1-1; tentative D call: TRBD1 (5 bases). This receptor was obtained from a woman between 70 and 85 years old in good health. The sequenced sample was blood. The DNA of the CDR3 is TGTGCCAGCAGCCCGCGCGGGGGTCCCACTGAAGCTTTCCTT. Its protein product is CASSPRGGPTEAFL.